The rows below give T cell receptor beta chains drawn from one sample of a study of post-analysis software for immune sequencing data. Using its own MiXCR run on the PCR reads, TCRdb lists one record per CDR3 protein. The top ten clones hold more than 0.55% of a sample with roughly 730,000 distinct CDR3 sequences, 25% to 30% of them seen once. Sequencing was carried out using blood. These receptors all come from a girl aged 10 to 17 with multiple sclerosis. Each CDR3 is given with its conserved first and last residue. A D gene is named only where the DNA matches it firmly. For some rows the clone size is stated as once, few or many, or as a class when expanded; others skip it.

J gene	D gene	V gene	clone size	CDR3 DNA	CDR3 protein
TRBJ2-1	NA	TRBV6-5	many	TGTGCCAGCAGTTACTCGGTTCAGGGATCTTATGAGCAGTTCTTC	CASSYSVQGSYEQFF
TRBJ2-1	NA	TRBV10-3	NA	TGTGCCCTGGGGCCCCAGCGTGGGAATGAGCAGTTCTTC	CALGPQRGNEQFF
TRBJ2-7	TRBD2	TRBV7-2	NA	TGTGCCAGCATCGCCGGGACTAGCGGGATCTACGAGCAGTACTTC	CASIAGTSGIYEQYF
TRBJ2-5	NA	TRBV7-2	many	TGTGCCAGCAGCCTTTCCCTCGGGACCCAGTACTTC	CASSLSLGTQYF
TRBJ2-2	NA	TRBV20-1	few	TGCAGTGCTAGGTCTGCGGGGGCGTACACCGGGGAGCTGTTTTTT	CSARSAGAYTGELFF
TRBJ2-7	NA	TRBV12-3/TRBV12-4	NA	TGTGCCAGCAGTTTTGGGCCGTTCTACGAGCAGTACTTC	CASSFGPFYEQYF
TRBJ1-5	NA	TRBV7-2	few	TGTGCCAGCAGTCAAAGCGGCCGGCTCAATCAGCCCCAGCATTTT	CASSQSGRLNQPQHF
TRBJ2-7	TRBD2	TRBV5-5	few	TGTGCCAGCAGCTCTACCACTAGCGGGTCCTACGAGCAGTACTTC	CASSSTTSGSYEQYF
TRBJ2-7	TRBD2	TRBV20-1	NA	TGCAGTGCCCTTGCCCCGACTAGCGGGGGGCCGGGGGAGCAGTACTTC	CSALAPTSGGPGEQYF
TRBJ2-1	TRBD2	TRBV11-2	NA	TGTGCCAGCAGCACCGGGACTAGCGGGAGGTACCCTCGTGGGCAGTTCTTC	CASSTGTSGRYPRGQFF
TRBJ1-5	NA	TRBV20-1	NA	TGCAGTGCTAGACCCCGAGGAGGGATAGGACAGCCCCAGCATTTT	CSARPRGGIGQPQHF